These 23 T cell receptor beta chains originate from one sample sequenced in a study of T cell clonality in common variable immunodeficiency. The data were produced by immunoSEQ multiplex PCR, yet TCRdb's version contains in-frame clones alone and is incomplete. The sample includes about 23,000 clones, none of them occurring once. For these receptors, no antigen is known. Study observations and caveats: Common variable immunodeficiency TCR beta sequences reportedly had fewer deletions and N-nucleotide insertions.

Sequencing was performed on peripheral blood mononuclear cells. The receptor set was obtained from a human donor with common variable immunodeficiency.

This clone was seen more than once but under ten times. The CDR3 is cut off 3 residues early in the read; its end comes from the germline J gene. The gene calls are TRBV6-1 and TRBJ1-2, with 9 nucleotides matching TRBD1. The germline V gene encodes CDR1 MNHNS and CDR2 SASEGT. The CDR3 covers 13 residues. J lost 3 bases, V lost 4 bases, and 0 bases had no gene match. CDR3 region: CASSGTGDYGYTF. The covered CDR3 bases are TGTGCCAGCAGTGGGACAGGGGACTATGGC.

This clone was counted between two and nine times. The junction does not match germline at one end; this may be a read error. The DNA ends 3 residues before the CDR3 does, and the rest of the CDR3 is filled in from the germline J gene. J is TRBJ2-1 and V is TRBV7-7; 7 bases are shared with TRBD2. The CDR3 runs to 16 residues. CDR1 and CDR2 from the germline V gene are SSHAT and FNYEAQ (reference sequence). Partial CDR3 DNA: TGTGCTAGCAGCTTACTCCCTAGCGGCTCCTACAATGAG. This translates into CASSLLPSGSYNE. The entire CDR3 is CASSLLPSGSYNEQFF.

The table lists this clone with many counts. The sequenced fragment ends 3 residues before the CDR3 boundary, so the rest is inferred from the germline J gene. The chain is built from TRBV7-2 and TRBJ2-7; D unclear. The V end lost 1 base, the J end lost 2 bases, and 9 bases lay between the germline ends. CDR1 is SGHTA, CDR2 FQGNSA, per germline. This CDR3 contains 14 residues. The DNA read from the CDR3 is TGTGCCAGCAGCTTAGGCGTTGACACCTACGAG. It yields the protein CASSLGVDTYE. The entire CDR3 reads CASSLGVDTYEQYF. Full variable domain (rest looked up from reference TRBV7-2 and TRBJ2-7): GAGVSQSPSNKVTEKGKDVELRCDPISGHTALYWYRQSLGQGLEFLIYFQGNSAPDKSGLPSDRFSAERTGGSVSTLTIQRTQQEDSAVYLCASSLGVDTYEQYFGPGTRLTVT.

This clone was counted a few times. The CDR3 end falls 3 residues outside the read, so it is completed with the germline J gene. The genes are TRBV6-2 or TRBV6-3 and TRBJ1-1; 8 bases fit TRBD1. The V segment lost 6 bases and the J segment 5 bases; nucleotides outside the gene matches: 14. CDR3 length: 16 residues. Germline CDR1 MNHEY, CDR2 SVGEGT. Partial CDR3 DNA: TGTGCCAGCAGCCGAGTCATCCAGGGGGCTCGAACTGAA. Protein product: CASSRVIQGARTE. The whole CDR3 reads CASSRVIQGARTEAFF.

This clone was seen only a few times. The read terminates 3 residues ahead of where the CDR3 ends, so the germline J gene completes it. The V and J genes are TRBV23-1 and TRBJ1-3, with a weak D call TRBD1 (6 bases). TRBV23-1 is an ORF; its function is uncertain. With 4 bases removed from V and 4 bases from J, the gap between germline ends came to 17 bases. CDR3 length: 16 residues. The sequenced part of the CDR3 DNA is TGCGCCAGCAGTCTTTCCTGGGGGGGGCTAGGAAACACC. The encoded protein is CASSLSWGGLGNT. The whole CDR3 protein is CASSLSWGGLGNTIYF.

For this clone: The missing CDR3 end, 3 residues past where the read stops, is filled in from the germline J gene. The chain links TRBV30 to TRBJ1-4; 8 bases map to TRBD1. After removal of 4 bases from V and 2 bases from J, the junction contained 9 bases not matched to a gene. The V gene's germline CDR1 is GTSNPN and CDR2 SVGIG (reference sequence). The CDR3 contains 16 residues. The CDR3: CAWTRLQGVTNEKLFF. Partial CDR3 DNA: TGTGCCTGGACTCGGCTACAGGGGGTGACTAATGAAAAA.

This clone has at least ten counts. CDR3 in amino acids: CASSPKATGELFF. The covered CDR3 bases are TGTGCCAGCTCACCAAAAGCGACCGGGGAG. This sequence joins TRBV18 and TRBJ2-2; D remains ambiguous. The missing CDR3 end, 3 residues past where the read stops, is filled in from the germline J gene. V was clipped by 2 bases and J by 5 bases, with 6 bases between them. This CDR3 is 13 amino acids long. Germline V lookup: CDR1 KGHSH, CDR2 LQKENI.

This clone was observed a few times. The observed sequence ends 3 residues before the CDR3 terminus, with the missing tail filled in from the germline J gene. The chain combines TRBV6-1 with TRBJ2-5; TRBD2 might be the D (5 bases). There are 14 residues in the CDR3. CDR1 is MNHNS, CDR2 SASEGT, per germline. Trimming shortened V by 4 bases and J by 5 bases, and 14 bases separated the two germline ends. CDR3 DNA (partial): TGTGCCAGCAGTGGAGAAGGAGCGGATGAGACC. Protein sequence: CASSGEGADET. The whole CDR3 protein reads CASSGEGADETQYF.

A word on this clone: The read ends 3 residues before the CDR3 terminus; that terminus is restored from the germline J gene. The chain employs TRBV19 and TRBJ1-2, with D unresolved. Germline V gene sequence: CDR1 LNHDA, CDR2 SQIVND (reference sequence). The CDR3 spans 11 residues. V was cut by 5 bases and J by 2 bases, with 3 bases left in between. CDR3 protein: CASSRNYGYTF. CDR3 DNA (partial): TGTGCCAGTAGTCGGAACTATGGC.

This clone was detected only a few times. CDR3 bases read: TGCGCCAGCAGCCAGCCGACTAGCGGGAGGTCCTTCACAGATACG. Protein sequence: CASSQPTSGRSFTDT. The CDR3 as a whole reads CASSQPTSGRSFTDTQYF. This chain joins TRBV5-1 and TRBJ2-3; 13 bases line up with TRBD2. The sequenced fragment ends 3 residues before the CDR3 boundary, so the rest is inferred from the germline J gene. Germline V gene lookup returns CDR1 SGHRS and CDR2 YFSETQ. The V gene end was trimmed by 4 bases and the J gene end by 2 bases; junction bases not matched to a gene: 10. The CDR3 length is 18 residues.

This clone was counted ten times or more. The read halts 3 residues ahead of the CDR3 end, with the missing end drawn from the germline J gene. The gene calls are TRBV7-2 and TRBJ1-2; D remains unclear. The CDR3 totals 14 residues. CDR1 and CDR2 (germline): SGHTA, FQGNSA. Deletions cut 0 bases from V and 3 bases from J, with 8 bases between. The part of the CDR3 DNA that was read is TGTGCCAGCAGCTTAGCGCGACTTTACTATGGC. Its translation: CASSLARLYYG. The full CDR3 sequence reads CASSLARLYYGYTF. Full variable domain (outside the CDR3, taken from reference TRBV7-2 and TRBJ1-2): GAGVSQSPSNKVTEKGKDVELRCDPISGHTALYWYRQSLGQGLEFLIYFQGNSAPDKSGLPSDRFSAERTGGSVSTLTIQRTQQEDSAVYLCASSLARLYYGYTFGSGTRLTVV.

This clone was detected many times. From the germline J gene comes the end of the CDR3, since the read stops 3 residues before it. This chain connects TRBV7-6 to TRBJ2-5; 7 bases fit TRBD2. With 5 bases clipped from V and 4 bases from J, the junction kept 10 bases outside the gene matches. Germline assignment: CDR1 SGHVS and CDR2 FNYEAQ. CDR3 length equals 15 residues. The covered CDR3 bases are TGTGCCAGCAGCGTCAGACTAGCCAAGTTAGAGACC. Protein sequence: CASSVRLAKLET. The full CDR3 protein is CASSVRLAKLETQYF.

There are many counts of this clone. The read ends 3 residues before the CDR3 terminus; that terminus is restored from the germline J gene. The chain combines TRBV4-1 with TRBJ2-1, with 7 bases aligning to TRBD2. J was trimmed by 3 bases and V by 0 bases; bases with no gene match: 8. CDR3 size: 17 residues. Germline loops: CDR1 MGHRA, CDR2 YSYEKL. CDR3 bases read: TGCGCCAGCAGCCAAGAAGAGGGCGGGAGTAACTACAATGAG. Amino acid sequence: CASSQEEGGSNYNE. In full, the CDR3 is CASSQEEGGSNYNEQFF.

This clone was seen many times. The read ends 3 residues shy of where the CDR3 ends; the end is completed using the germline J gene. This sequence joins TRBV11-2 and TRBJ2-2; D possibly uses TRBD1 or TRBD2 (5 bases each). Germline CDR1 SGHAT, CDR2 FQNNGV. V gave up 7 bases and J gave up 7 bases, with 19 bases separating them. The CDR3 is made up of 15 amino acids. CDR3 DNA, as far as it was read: TGTGCCAGCAACCTACTGAGGGGAGACGGCGGGGAG. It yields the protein CASNLLRGDGGE. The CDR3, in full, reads CASNLLRGDGGELFF.

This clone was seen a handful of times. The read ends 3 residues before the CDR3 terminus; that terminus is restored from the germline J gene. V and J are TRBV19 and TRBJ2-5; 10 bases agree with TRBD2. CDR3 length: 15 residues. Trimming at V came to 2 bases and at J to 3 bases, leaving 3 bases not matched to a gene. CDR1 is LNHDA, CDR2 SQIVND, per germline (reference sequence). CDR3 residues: CASSIRLAGEETQYF. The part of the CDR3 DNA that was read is TGTGCCAGTAGTATAAGGCTAGCGGGAGAAGAGACC.

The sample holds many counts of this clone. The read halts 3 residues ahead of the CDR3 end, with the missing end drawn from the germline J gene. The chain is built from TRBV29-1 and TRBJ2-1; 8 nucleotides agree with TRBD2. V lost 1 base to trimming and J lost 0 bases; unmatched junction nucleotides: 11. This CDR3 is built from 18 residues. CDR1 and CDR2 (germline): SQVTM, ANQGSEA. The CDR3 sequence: CSVEVSTSDSGSYNEQFF. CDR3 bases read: TGCAGCGTTGAAGTATCGACTAGCGATTCGGGCTCCTACAATGAG.

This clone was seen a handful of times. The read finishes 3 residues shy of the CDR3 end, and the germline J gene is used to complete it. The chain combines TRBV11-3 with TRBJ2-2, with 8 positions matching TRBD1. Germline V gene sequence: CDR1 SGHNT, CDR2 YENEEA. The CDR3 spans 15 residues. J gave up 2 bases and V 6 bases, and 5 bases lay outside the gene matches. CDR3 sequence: CASRKDRANTGELFF. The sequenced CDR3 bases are TGTGCCAGCAGGAAGGACAGGGCAAACACCGGGGAG.

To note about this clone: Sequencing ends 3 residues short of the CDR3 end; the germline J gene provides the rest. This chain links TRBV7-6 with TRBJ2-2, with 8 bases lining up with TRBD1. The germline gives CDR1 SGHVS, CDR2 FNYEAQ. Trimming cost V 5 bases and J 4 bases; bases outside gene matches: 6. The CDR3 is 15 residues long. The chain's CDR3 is CASSLTGAGTGELFF. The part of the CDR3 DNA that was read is TGTGCCAGCAGCCTGACAGGGGCGGGCACCGGGGAG.

The sequenced CDR3 bases are TGCGCCAGCAGCATCACAGGGTCCGGGACC. It specifies CASSITGSGT. The entire CDR3 reads CASSITGSGTQYF. The chain combines TRBV5-1 with TRBJ2-5; possible D gene TRBD1, 6 bases. The observed sequence ends 3 residues before the CDR3 terminus, with the missing tail filled in from the germline J gene. Trimming pared 4 bases from V and 7 bases from J, leaving 14 bases between. Germline V gene sequence: CDR1 SGHRS, CDR2 YFSETQ. The CDR3 has 13 amino acids.

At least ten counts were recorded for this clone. Here the CDR3 reads CSASSGESSYEQYF. The sequenced CDR3 bases are TGCAGTGCTTCCAGCGGGGAAAGCTCCTACGAG. The chain uses TRBV20-1 and TRBJ2-7, with 7 nucleotides matching TRBD2. The read ends 3 residues before the CDR3 terminus; that terminus is restored from the germline J gene. The length of the CDR3 is 14 residues. Unmatched junction bases numbered 7, after V lost 5 bases and J lost 0 bases. Looked up from germline, CDR1 is DFQATT and CDR2 is SNEGSKA (reference sequence).

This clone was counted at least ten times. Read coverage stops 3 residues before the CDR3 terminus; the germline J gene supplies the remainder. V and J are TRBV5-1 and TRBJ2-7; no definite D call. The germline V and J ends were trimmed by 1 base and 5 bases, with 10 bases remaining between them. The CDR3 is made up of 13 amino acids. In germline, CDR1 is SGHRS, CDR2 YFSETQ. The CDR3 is CASSLYSDNEQYF. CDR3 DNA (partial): TGCGCCAGCAGCTTGTACAGTGACAACGAG.

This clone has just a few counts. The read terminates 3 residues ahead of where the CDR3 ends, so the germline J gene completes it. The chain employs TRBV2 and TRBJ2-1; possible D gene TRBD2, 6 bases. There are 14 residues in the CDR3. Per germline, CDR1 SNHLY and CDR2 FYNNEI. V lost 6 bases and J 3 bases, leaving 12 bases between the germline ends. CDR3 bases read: TGTGCCAGCAGCCGCGGGGTATTCTACAATGAG. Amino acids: CASSRGVFYNE. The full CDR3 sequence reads CASSRGVFYNEQFF.

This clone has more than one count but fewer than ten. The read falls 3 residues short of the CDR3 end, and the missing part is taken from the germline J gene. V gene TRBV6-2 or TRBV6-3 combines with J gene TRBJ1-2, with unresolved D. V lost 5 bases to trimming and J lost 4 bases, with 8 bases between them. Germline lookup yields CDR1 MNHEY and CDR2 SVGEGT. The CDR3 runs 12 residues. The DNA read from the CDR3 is TGTGCCAGCAGTCAAACTTCCTATGGC. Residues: CASSQTSYG. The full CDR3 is CASSQTSYGYTF.